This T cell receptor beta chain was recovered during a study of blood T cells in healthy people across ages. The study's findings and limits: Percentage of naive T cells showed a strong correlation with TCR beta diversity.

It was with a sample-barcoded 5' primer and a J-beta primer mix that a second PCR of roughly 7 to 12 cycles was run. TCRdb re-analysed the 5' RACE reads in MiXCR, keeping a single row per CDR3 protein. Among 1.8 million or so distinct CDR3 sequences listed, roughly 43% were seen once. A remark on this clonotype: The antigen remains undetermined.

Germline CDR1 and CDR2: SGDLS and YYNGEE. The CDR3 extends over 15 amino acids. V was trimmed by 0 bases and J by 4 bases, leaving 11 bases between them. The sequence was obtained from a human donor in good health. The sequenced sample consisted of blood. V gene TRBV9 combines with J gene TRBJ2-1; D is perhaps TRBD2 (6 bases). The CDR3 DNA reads TGTGCCAGCAGCGTAGACCCGGGACTTTACAATGAGCAGTTCTTC. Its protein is CASSVDPGLYNEQFF. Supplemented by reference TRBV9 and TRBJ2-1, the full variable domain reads DSGVTQTPKHLITATGQRVTLRCSPRSGDLSVYWYQQSLDQGLQFLIQYYNGEERAKGNILERFSAQQFPDLHSELNLSSLELGDSALYFCASSVDPGLYNEQFFGPGTRLTVL.